This T cell receptor (beta chain) was documented in a study of blood T cell repertoires in COVID-19. The repertoire was sequenced with immunoSEQ multiplex PCR; TCRdb's copy has only in-frame clones and lacks some. The repertoire holds approximately 310,000 clones, around 87% seen once, with 1% in the top ten. Sequencing used peripheral blood. The sequence derives from a man aged 50 or older with active or convalescent COVID-19.

The CDR3 here is CASRGTGEEAFF. The CDR3, as DNA: TGTGCCAGCAGGGGGACAGGGGAAGAAGCTTTCTTT. The chain combines TRBV2 with TRBJ1-1, with 10 bases fitting TRBD1. CDR3 length equals 12 residues. Germline CDR1 reads SNHLY; CDR2 reads FYNNEI. J gave up 8 bases and V 6 bases, and 3 bases lay outside the gene matches.